The next 11 T cell receptor beta chains were all read from a single sample in a study of identical twins. Via MiXCR, TCRdb re-called the 5' RACE reads, giving one row per CDR3 protein. The sample yields roughly 570,000 distinct CDR3 sequences, over 8.5% seen once. In addition, the sample was reused for a study of yellow fever vaccine responses in identical twins.

The source material was PBMCs. Receptors were obtained from a young woman in good health.

This chain connects TRBV7-9 to TRBJ1-1; D gene unclear. Germline assignment: CDR1 SEHNR and CDR2 FQNEAQ (reference sequence). V lost 1 base and J 1 base, leaving 10 bases between the germline ends. The length of the CDR3 is 15 residues. This chain's CDR3 is CASSLVRESNTEAFF. The DNA for the CDR3 is TGTGCCAGCAGCTTAGTGAGGGAGTCGAACACTGAAGCTTTCTTT.

Many counts were recorded for this clonotype. This chain's CDR3 is CASSPRTGLGTEAFF. The CDR3 DNA follows: TGTGCCAGCAGTCCCCGGACAGGGCTGGGAACTGAAGCTTTCTTT. The rearrangement joins TRBV12-3 or TRBV12-4 to TRBJ1-1; 8 nucleotides match TRBD1. The CDR3 loop spans 15 amino acids. J gave up 5 bases and V 5 bases, and 10 bases lay outside the gene matches.

There are many counts of this clonotype. The chain couples TRBV7-2 to TRBJ2-7; D unresolved. The CDR3 totals 13 residues. With 5 bases removed from V and 6 bases from J, the gap between germline ends came to 14 bases. The V gene's germline CDR1 is SGHTA and CDR2 FQGNSA. As DNA, the CDR3 is TGTGCCAGCAGCCTAAGATCTTCACCCGAGCAGTACTTC. Its protein product is CASSLRSSPEQYF.

This chain joins TRBV6-2 or TRBV6-3 and TRBJ2-7, with D perhaps TRBD1 (7 bases). The CDR3 has 15 residues. The V gene lost 7 bases and the J gene lost 1 base, with 17 bases spanning the gap. Germline V gene sequence: CDR1 MNHEY, CDR2 SVGEGT. CDR3 amino acids: CASISATGTSYEQYF. The CDR3 DNA is TGTGCCAGCATTTCGGCGACAGGGACTTCCTACGAGCAGTACTTC.

This chain links TRBV5-4 with TRBJ2-7, with 8 nucleotides matching TRBD1. Germline CDR1 SGHNT, CDR2 YYREEE (reference sequence). The CDR3 extends over 14 amino acids. The V gene end was trimmed by 2 bases and the J gene end by 5 bases; junction bases not matched to a gene: 6. CDR3 protein: CASSLTGGLDEQYF. The CDR3 region has the DNA TGTGCCAGCAGCTTAACAGGGGGGCTCGACGAGCAGTACTTC.

This clonotype has more than one count but fewer than ten. The chain links TRBV12-3 or TRBV12-4 to TRBJ2-1; 10 bases align to TRBD2. After removal of 1 base from V and 7 bases from J, the junction contained 7 bases not matched to a gene. The CDR3 contains 16 residues. Here the CDR3 DNA reads TGTGCCAGCAGTTTAGTCGTGACTAGCGGGTTGAATGAGCAGTTCTTC. This gives the protein CASSLVVTSGLNEQFF.

This clonotype was counted only a few times. The chain carries TRBV10-3 and TRBJ1-1; D call uncertain. The CDR3 has 14 amino acids. Germline V lookup: CDR1 ENHRY, CDR2 SYGVKD. The germline V and J ends were trimmed by 3 bases and 5 bases, with 13 bases remaining between them. CDR3 sequence: CAISEVGGKTEAFF. The CDR3 nucleotides are TGTGCCATCAGTGAAGTGGGTGGAAAAACTGAAGCTTTCTTT.

This clonotype was seen many times. The J gene is TRBJ2-7, the V gene TRBV29-1; D tentatively reads TRBD1 or TRBD2 (6 bases each). In germline, CDR1 is SQVTM, CDR2 ANQGSEA. The V gene lost 7 bases and the J gene lost 4 bases, with 14 bases spanning the gap. The CDR3 runs 12 residues. CDR3 sequence: CSAVGGRYEQYF. In DNA form, the CDR3 reads TGCAGCGCGGTTGGGGGGCGGTACGAGCAGTACTTC.

This clonotype was detected ten times or more. The chain uses TRBV20-1 and TRBJ2-5; possible D gene TRBD2, 5 bases. Germline values: CDR1 DFQATT, CDR2 SNEGSKA (reference sequence). The ends were cut back, 7 bases at V and 3 bases at J, with 12 bases in the middle. The CDR3 totals 12 residues. The CDR3 spells CSGIALKETQYF. CDR3 sequence (DNA): TGCAGTGGGATAGCGCTTAAAGAGACCCAGTACTTC.

The gene calls are TRBV20-1 and TRBJ2-7, with TRBD1 matching over 8 bases. This CDR3 spans 16 amino acids. CDR1 and CDR2 from the germline V gene are DFQATT and SNEGSKA (reference sequence). The junction had 9 bases not matched to a gene; V was cut back by 0 bases and J by 2 bases. CDR3 residues: CSARDPPRTGTYEQYF. DNA of the CDR3: TGCAGTGCTAGAGACCCCCCCCGGACAGGGACCTACGAGCAGTACTTC.

This clonotype was picked up many times. The chain combines TRBV5-4 with TRBJ1-1, with 9 bases that match TRBD1. CDR1 is SGHNT and CDR2 is YYREEE in the germline V gene (reference sequence). This CDR3 spans 15 amino acids. J lost 3 bases, V lost 4 bases, and 7 bases had no gene match. CDR3 protein: CASSPPGQGYTEAFF. Here the CDR3 DNA reads TGTGCCAGCAGCCCACCGGGACAGGGCTACACTGAAGCTTTCTTT.